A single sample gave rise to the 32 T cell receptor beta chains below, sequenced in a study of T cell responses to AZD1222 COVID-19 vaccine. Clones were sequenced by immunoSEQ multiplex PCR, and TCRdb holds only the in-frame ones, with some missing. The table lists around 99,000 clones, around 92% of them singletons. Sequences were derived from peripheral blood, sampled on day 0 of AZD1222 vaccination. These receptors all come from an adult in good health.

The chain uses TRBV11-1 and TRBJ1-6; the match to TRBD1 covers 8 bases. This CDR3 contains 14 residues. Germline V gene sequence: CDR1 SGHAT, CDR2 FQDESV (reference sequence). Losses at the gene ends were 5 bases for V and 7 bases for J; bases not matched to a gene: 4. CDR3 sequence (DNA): TGTGCCAGCAGCCGGACAGGGAACAATTCACCCCTCCACTTT. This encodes CASSRTGNNSPLHF.

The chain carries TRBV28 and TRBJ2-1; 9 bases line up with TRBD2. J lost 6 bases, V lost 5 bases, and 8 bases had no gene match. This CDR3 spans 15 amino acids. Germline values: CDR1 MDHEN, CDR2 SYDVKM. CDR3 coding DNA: TGTGCCAGCAGTCGTCAGGGCGGGAGGGCCAATGAGCAGTTCTTC. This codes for CASSRQGGRANEQFF.

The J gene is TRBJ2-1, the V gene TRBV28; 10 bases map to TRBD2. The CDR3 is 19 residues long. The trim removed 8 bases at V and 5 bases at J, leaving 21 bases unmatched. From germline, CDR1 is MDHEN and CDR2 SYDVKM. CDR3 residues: CASPPSIAGGSPLDNEQFF. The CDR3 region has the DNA TGTGCCAGCCCACCTTCCATAGCGGGAGGCTCCCCCCTCGACAATGAGCAGTTCTTC.

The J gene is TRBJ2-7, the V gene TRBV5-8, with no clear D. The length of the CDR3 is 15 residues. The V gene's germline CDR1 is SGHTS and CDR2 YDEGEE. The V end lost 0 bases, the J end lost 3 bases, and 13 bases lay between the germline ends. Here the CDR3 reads CASSLVGIGGYEQYF. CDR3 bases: TGTGCCAGCAGCTTGGTCGGTATCGGTGGCTACGAGCAGTACTTC.

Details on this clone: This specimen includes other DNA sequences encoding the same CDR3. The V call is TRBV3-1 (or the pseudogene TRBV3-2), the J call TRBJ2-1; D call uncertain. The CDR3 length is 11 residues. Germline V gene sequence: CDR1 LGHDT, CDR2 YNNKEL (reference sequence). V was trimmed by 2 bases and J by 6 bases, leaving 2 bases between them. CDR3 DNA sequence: TGTGCCAGCAGCCAACTCAATGAGCAGTTCTTC. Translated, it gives CASSQLNEQFF.

The CDR3 bases are TGTGCCATCAGTGAGTCGATCGTGTCGGGGAATCCCCAGCATTTT. It specifies CAISESIVSGNPQHF. J is TRBJ1-5 and V is TRBV10-3, with D unresolved. The CDR3 totals 15 residues. V was shortened by 0 bases and J by 10 bases, with 16 bases between the two germline ends. Germline lookup yields CDR1 ENHRY and CDR2 SYGVKD.

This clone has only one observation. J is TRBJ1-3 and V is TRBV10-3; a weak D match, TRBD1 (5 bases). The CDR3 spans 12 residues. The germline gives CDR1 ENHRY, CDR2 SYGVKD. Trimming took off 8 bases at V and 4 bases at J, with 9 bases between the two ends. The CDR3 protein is CAIAGGGNTIYF. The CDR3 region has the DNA TGTGCCATCGCGGGGGGAGGAAACACCATATATTTT.

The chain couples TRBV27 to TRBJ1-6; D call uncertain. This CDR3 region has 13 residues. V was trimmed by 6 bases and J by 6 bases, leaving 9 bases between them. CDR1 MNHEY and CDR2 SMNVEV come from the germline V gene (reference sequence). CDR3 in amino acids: CASRNPRNSPLHF. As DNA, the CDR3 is TGTGCCAGCAGGAACCCTCGTAATTCACCCCTCCACTTT.

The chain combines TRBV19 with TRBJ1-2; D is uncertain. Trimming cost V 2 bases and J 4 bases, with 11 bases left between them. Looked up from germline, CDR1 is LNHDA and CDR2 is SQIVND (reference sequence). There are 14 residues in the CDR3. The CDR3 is CASSISTAGYGYTF. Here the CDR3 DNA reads TGTGCCAGTAGTATATCTACAGCCGGCTATGGCTACACCTTC.

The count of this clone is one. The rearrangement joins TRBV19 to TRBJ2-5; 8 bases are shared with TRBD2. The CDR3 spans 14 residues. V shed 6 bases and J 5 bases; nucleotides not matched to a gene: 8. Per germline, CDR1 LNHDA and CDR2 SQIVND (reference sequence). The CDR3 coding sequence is TGTGCCAGTAGAGAAGCGGGAGTGGGGGAGACCCAGTACTTC. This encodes CASREAGVGETQYF.

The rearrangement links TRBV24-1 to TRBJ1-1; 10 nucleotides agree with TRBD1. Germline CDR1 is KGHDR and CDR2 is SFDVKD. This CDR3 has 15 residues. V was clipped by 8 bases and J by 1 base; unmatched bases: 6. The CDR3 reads CATIGTGAGNTEAFF. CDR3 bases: TGTGCCACCATTGGGACAGGGGCTGGGAACACTGAAGCTTTCTTT.

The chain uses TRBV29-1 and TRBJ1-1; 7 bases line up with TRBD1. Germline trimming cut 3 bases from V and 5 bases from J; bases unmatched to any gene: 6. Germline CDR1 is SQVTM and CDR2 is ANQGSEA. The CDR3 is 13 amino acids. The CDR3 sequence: CSVDKTGLTEAFF. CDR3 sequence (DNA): TGCAGCGTTGACAAGACAGGGCTTACTGAAGCTTTCTTT.

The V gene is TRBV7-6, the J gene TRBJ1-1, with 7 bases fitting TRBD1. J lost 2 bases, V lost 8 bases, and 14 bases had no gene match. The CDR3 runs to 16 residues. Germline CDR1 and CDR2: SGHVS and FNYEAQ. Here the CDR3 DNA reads TGTGCCAGCGGCGCCCGGGACAGAGGGGCTAACACTGAAGCTTTCTTT. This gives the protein CASGARDRGANTEAFF.

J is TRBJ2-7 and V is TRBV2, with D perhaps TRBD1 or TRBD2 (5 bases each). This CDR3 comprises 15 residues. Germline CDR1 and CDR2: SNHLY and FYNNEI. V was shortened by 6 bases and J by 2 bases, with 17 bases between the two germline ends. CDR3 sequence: CASREPGTVAYEQYF. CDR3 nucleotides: TGTGCCAGCAGGGAGCCCGGGACGGTAGCCTACGAGCAGTACTTC.

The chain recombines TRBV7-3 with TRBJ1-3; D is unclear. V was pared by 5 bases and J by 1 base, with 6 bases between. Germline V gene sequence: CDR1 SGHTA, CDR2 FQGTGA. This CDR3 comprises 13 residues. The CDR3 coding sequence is TGTGCCAGCAGCCCGAGTTCTGGAAACACCATATATTTT. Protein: CASSPSSGNTIYF.

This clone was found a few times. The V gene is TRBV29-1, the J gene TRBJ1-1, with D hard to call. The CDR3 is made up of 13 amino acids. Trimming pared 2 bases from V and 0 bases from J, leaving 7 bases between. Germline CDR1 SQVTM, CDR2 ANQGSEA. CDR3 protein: CSVETSMNTEAFF. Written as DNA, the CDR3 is TGCAGCGTTGAAACCTCCATGAACACTGAAGCTTTCTTT.

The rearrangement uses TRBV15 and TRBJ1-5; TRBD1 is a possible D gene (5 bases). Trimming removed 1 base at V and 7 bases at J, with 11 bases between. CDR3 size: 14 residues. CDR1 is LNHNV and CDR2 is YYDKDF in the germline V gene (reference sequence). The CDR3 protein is CATSRGGVRQPQHF. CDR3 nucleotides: TGTGCCACCAGCAGAGGAGGGGTGAGGCAGCCCCAGCATTTT.

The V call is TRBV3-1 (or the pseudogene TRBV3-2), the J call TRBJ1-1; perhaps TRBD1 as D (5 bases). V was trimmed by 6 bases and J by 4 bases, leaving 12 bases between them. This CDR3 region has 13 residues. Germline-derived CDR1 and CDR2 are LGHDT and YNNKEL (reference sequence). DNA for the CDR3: TGTGCCAGCAGGGTCAACGGGGGCACTGAAGCTTTCTTT. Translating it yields CASRVNGGTEAFF.

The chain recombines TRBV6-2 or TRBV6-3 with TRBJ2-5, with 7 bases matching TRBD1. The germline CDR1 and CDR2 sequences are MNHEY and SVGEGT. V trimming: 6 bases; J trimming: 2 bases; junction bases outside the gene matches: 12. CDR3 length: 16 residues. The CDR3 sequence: CASSLGAGTVQETQYF. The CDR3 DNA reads TGTGCCAGCAGCTTAGGGGCCGGGACAGTGCAAGAGACCCAGTACTTC.

The CDR3 bases are TGTGCTAGTGGTTTGGGTACCTCCGGGACTAGTGGCGATGAGCAGTTCTTC. Translating gives CASGLGTSGTSGDEQFF. The rearrangement links TRBV12-5 to TRBJ2-1; 8 positions match TRBD2. CDR3 length equals 17 residues. With 1 base clipped from V and 8 bases from J, the junction kept 13 bases outside the gene matches. From germline, CDR1 is LGHNT and CDR2 FRNRAP.

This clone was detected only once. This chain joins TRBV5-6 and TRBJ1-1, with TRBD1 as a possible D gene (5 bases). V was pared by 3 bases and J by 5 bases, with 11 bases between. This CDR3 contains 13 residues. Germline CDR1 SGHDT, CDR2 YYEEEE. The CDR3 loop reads CASSSGGFTEAFF. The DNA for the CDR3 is TGTGCCAGCAGCTCTGGGGGGTTTACTGAAGCTTTCTTT.

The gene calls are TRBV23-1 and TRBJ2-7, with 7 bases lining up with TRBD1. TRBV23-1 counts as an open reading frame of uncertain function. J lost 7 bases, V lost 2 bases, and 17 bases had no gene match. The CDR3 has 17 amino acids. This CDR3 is CASSQSCPGQYSEEQYF. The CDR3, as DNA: TGCGCCAGCAGTCAAAGCTGCCCGGGACAGTATTCAGAGGAGCAGTACTTC.

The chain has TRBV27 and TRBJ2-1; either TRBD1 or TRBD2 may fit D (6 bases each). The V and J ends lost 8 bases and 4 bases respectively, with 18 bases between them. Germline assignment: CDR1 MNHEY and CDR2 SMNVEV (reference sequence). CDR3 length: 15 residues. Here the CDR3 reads CASGRGPTNYNEQFF. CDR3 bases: TGTGCCAGCGGCCGGGGGCCCACAAATTACAATGAGCAGTTCTTC.

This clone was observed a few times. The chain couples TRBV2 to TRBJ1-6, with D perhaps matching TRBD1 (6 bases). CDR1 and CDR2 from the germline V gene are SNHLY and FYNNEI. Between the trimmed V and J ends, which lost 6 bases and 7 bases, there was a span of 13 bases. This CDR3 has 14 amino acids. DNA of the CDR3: TGTGCCAGCAGCGATTCCAGGGGAAATTCACCCCTCCACTTT. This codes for CASSDSRGNSPLHF. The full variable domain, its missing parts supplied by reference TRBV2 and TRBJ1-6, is EPEVTQTPSHQVTQMGQEVILRCVPISNHLYFYWYRQILGQKVEFLVSFYNNEISEKSEIFDDQFSVERPDGSNFTLKIRSTKLEDSAMYFCASSDSRGNSPLHFGNGTRLTVT.

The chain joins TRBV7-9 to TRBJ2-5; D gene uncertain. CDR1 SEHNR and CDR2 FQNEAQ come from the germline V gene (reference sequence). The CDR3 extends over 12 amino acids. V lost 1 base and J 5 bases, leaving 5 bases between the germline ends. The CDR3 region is CASSLGTETQYF. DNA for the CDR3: TGTGCCAGCAGCTTAGGGACGGAGACCCAGTACTTC.

The CDR3 DNA sequence: TGTGCCAGCAGCTTACGGGAACTCCGGGACCAAGTCGGCTACGAGCAGTACTTC. As protein: CASSLRELRDQVGYEQYF. This rearrangement joins TRBV7-3 to TRBJ2-7; perhaps D is TRBD1 or TRBD2 (5 bases each). V dropped 2 bases and J dropped 3 bases, with 23 bases sitting between them. Germline CDR1 is SGHTA and CDR2 is FQGTGA. This CDR3 contains 18 residues.

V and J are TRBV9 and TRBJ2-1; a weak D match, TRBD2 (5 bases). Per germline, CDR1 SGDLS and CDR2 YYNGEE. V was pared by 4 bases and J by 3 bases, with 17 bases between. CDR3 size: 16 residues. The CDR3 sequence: CASSIKSGVYYNEQFF. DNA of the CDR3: TGTGCCAGCAGCATAAAAAGCGGTGTCTACTACAATGAGCAGTTCTTC.

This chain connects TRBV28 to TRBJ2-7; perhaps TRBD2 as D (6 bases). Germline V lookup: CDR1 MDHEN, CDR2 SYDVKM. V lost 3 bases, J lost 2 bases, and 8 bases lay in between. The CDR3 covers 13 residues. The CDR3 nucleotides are TGTGCCAGCAGTTTGGGGGGTCCCTACGAGCAGTACTTC. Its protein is CASSLGGPYEQYF.

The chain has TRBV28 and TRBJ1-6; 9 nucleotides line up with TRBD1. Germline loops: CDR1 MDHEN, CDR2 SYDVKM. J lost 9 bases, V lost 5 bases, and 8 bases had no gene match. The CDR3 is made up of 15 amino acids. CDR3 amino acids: CASSPGTGRSSPLHF. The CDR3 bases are TGTGCCAGCAGTCCTGGGACAGGGAGGTCTTCACCCCTCCACTTT.

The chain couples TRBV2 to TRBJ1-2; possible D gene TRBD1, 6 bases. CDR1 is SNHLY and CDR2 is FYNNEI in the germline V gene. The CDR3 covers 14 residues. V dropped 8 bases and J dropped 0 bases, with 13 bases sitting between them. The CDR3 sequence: CASVWGAPNYGYTF. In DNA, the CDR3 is TGTGCCAGCGTTTGGGGGGCGCCTAACTATGGCTACACCTTC.

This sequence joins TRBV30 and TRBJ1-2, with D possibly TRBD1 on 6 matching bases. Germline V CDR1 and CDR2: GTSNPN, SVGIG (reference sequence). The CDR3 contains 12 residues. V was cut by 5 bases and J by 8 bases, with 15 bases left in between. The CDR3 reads CAWDKQGGGYTF. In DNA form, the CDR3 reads TGTGCCTGGGACAAACAGGGCGGGGGCTACACCTTC.

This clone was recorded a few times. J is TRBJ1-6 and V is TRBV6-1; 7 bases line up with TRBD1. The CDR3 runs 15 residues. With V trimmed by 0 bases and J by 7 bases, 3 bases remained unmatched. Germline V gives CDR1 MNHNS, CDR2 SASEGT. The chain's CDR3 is CASSEADRPNSPLHF. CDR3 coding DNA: TGTGCCAGCAGTGAAGCGGACAGGCCAAATTCACCCCTCCACTTT.